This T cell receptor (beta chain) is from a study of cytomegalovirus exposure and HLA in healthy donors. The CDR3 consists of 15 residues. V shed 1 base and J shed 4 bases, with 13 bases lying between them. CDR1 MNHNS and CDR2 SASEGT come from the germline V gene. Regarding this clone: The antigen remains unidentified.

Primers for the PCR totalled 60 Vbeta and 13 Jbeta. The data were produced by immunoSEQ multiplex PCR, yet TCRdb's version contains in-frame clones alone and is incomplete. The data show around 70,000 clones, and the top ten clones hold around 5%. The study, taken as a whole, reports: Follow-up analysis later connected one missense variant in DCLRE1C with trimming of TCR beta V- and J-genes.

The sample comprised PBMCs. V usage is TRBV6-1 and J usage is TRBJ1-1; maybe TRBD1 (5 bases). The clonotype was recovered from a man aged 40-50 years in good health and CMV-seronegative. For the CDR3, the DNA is TGTGCCAGCAGTGAAGGGGGCTGGATTAGCACTGAAGCTTTCTTT. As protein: CASSEGGWISTEAFF.